This entry concerns a single TCR beta chain. Its antigen is as yet unknown. Sequenced by immunoSEQ multiplex PCR; TCRdb stores in-frame clones only, minus some. Here the sample spans 25,000 to 35,000 clones, more than 80% being singletons. The CDR3 has 12 amino acids. Germline CDR1 reads MNHEY; CDR2 reads SMNVEV (reference sequence). V was pared by 6 bases and J by 8 bases, with 13 bases between. This sample stems from a study of a mutant IDH1 vaccine in newly diagnosed glioma. General study findings and limits: Changes to the top peripheral T cell clonotypes appeared unrelated to pseudoprogression.

Time point reported: week 5, during vaccination. In the vaccine, a single dose held 300 ug of the mutant IDH1 20-mer peptide, along with topical imiquimod. This receptor was obtained from a man aged 18 to 30 with glioma. The chain carries TRBV27 and TRBJ1-2; D perhaps matches TRBD1 (5 bases). Here the sequenced sample was PBMCs, taken from a glioma patient whose treatment included an IDH1 peptide vaccine. The CDR3 region is CASRAGTWGYTF. CDR3 bases: TGTGCCAGCAGGGCGGGGACGTGGGGCTACACCTTC.